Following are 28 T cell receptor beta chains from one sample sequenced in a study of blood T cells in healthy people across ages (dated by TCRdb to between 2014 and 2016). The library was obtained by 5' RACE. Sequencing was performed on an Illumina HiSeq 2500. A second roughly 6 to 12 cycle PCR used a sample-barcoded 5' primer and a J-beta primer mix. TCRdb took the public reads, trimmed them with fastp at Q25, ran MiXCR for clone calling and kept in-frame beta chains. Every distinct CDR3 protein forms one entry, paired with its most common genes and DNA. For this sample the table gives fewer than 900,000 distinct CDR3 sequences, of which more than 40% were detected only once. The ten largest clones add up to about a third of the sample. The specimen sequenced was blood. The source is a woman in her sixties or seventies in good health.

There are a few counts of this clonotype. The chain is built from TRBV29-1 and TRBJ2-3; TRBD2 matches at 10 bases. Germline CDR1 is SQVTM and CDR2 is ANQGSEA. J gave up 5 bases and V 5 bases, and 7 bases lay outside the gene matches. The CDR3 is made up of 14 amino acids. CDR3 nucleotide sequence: TGCAGCGTTAAGCCGCTAGCGGGAGAAGATACGCAGTATTTT. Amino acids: CSVKPLAGEDTQYF.

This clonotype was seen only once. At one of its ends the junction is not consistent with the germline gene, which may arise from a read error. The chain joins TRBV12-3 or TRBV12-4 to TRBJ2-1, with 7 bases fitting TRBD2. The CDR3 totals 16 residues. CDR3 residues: CASSLAGGRSYSEQFF. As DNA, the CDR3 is TGTGCCAGCAGTTTAGCGGGAGGGCGGTCCTACAGTGAGCAGTTCTTC.

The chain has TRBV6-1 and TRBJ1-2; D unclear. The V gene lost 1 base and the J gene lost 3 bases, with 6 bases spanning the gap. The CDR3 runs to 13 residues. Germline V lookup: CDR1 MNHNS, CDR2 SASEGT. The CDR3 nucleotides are TGTGCCAGCAGTGAAGATGCGGACTATGGCTACACCTTC. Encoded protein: CASSEDADYGYTF.

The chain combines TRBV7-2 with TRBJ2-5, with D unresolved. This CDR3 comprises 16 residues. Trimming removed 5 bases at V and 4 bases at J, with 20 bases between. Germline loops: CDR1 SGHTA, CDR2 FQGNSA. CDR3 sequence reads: CASSPQASREGETQYF. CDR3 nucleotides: TGTGCCAGCAGCCCTCAAGCGTCTCGTGAAGGAGAGACCCAGTACTTC.

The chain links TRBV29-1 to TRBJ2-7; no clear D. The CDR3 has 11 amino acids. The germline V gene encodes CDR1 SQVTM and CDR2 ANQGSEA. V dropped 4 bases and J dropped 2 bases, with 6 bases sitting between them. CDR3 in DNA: TGCAGCGTTGGTCTCCCCTACGAGCAGTACTTC. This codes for CSVGLPYEQYF.

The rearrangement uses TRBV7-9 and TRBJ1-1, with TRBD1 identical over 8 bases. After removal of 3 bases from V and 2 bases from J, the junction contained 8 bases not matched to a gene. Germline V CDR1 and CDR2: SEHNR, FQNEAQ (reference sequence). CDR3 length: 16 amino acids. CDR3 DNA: TGTGCCAGCAGCTTCCAGCCCGGGACAGGAAACACTGAAGCTTTCTTT. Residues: CASSFQPGTGNTEAFF.

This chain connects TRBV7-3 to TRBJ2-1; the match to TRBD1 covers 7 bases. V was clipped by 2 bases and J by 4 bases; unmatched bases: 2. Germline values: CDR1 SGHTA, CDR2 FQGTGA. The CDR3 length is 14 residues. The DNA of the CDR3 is TGTGCCAGCAGCTTAGGGACAGATTACAATGAGCAGTTCTTC. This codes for CASSLGTDYNEQFF. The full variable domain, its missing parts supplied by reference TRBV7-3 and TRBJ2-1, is GAGVSQTPSNKVTEKGKYVELRCDPISGHTALYWYRQSLGQGPEFLIYFQGTGAADDSGLPNDRFFAVRPEGSVSTLKIQRTERGDSAVYLCASSLGTDYNEQFFGPGTRLTVL.

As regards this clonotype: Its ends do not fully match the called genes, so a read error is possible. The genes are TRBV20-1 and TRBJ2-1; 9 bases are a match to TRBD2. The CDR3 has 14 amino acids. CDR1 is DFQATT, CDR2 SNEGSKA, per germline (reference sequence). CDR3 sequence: CGARPIAGDNEQFF. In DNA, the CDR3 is TGCGGTGCTAGACCTATAGCGGGAGACAATGAGCAGTTCTTT.

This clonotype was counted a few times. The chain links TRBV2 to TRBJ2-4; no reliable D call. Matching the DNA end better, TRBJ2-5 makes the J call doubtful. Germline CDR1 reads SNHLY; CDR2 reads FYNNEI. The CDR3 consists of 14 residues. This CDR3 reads CASSPGRYEETQYF. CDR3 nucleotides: TGTGCCAGCAGTCCCGGACGGTACGAAGAGACCCAGTACTTC.

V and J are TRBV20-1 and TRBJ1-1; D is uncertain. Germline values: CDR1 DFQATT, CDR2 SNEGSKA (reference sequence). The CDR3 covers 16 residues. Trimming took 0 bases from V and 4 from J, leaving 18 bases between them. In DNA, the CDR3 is TGCAGTGCTAGAGACGATCCCGACCTCCCGGTCACTGAAGCTTTCTTT. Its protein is CSARDDPDLPVTEAFF.

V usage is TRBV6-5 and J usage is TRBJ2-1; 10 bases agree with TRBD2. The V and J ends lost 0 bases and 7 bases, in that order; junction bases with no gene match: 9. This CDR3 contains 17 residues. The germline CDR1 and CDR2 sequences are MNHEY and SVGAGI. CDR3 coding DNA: TGTGCCAGCAGTTACTCGAGTTCCAGCGGGAGGGAAAATGAGCAGTTCTTC. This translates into CASSYSSSSGRENEQFF.

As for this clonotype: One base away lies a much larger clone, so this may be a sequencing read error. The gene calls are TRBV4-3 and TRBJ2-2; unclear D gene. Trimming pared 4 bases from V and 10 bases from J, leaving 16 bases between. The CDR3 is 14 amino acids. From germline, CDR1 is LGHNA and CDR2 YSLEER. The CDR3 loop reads CASSRTSRAEELFF. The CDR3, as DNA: TGCGCCAGCAGCCGGACGTCTAGGGCCGAGGAGCTGTTTTTT.

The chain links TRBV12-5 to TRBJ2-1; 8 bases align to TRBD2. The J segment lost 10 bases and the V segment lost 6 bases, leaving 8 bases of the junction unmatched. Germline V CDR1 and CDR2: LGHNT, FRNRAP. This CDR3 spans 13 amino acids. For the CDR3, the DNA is TGTGCTAGTGGACCAGCGGGAGTCCGCGAGCAGTTCTTC. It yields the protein CASGPAGVREQFF.

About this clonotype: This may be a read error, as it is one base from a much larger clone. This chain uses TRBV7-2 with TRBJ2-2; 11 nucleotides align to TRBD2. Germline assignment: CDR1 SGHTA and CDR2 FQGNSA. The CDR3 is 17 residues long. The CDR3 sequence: CASSLVLAGDSTGKLFF. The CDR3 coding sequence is TGTGCCAGCAGCTTAGTACTAGCGGGAGATAGCACCGGGAAGCTGTTTTTT.

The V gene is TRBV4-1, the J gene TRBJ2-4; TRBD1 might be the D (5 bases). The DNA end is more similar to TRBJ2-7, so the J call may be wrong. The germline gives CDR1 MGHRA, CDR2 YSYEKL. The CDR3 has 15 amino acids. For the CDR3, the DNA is TGCGCCAGCAGCCAAGGAGCAGCTACAGGCCGCGAGCAGTACTTC. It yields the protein CASSQGAATGREQYF.

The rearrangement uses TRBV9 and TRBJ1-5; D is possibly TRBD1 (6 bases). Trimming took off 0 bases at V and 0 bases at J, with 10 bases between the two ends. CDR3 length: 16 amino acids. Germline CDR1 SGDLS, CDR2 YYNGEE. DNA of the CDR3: TGTGCCAGCAGCGTAGGGGGGGGCGATAGCAATCAGCCCCAGCATTTT. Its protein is CASSVGGGDSNQPQHF.

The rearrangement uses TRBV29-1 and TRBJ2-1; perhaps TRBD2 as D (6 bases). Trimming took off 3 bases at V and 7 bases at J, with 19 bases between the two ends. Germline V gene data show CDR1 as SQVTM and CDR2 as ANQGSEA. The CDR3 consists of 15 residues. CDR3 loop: CSVEGGLAYRNEQFF. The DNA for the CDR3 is TGCAGCGTTGAGGGAGGCCTAGCGTATCGTAATGAGCAGTTCTTC.

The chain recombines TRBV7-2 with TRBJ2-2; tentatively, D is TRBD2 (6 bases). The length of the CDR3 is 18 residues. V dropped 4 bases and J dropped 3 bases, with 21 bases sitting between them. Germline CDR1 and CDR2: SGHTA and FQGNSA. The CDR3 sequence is CASSWSPRRDWDTGELFF. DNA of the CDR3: TGTGCCAGCAGCTGGAGCCCCCGGAGGGACTGGGACACCGGGGAGCTGTTTTTT.

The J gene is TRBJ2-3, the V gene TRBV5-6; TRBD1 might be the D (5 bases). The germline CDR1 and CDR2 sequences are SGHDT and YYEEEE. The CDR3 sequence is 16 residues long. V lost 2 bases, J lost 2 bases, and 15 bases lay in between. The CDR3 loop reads CASSFIRTDNTDTQYF. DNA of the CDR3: TGTGCCAGCAGCTTTATTCGGACGGACAACACAGATACGCAGTATTTT.

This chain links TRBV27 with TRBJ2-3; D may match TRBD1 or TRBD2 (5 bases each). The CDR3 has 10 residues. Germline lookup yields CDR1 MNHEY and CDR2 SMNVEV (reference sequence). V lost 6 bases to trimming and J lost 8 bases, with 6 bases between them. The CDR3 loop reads CASRGVTQYF. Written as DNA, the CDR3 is TGTGCCAGCAGGGGGGTTACGCAGTATTTT.

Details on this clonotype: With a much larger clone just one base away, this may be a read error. The DNA of the CDR3 is TGTGCCAGCAGTGTTACACAGGGGAGGAATGAGCAGTTCTTC. This gives the protein CASSVTQGRNEQFF. The chain recombines TRBV27 with TRBJ2-1; TRBD1 might be the D (7 bases). CDR3 length: 14 residues. CDR1 and CDR2 from the germline V gene are MNHEY and SMNVEV (reference sequence). Trimming cost V 5 bases and J 7 bases, with 15 bases left between them.

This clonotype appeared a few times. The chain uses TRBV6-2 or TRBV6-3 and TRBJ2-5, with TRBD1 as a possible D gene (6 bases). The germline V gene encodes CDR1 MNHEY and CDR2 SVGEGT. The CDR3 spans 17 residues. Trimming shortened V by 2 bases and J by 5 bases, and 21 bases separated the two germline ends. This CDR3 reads CASSYPLRQVSSETQYF. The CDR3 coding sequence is TGTGCCAGCAGTTACCCCCTGAGACAGGTATCTTCGGAGACCCAGTACTTC.

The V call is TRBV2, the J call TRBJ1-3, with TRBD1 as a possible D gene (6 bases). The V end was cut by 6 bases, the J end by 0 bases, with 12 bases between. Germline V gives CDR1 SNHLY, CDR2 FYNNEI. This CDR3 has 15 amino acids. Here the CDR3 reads CASRAQGFSGNTIYF. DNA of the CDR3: TGTGCCAGCAGGGCACAGGGCTTCTCTGGAAACACCATATATTTT.

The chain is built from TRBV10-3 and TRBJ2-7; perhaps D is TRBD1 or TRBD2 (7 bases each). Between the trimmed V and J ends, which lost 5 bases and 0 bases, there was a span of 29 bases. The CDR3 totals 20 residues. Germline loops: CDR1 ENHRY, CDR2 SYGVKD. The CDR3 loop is CAISRGQLFASGSSSYEQYF. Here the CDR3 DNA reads TGTGCCATCAGTAGGGGACAGCTGTTTGCTAGCGGATCTAGCTCCTACGAGCAGTACTTC.

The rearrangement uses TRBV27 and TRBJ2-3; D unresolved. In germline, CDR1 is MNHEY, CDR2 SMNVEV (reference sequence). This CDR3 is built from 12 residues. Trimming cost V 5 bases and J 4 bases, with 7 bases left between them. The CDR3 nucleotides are TGTGCCAGCAGTCCCAAGTCAGATACGCAGTATTTT. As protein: CASSPKSDTQYF.

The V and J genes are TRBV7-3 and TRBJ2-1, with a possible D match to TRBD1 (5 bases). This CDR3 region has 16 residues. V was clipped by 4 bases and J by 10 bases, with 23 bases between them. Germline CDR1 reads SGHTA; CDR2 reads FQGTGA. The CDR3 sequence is CASSSGRLYAPGEQFF. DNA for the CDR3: TGTGCCAGCAGCTCCGGCAGGCTCTACGCACCAGGGGAGCAGTTCTTC.

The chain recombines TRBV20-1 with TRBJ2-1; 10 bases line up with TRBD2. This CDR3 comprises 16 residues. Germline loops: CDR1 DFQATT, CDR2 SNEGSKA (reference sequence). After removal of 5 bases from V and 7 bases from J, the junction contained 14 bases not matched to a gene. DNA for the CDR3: TGCAGTGCTCCTCACCCCAGCGGGGGGGCGGGGAATGAGCAGTTCTTC. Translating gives CSAPHPSGGAGNEQFF.

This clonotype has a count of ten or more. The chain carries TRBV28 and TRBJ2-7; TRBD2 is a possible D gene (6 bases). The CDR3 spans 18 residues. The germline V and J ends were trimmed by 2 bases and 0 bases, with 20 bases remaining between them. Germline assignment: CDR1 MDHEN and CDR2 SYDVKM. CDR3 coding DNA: TGTGCCAGCAGTTTAAGCCCGGGACTCGGGGCGAGCTCCTACGAGCAGTACTTC. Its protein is CASSLSPGLGASSYEQYF.